The 10 T cell receptor beta chains listed next were all sequenced from one sample in a study of T cells in Graves' hyperthyroidism and ophthalmopathy. TCR beta CDR3 region amplification was performed from RNA transcripts. The TCR CDR3 was amplified in a first-round RT-PCR using the HTBI primer set. TCRdb re-called the multiplex PCR reads through MiXCR, storing one row per CDR3 protein. The sample has about 150,000 distinct CDR3 sequences; around 20% are singletons. The sequencing input was blood. These receptor sequences come from a woman aged 50 to 60 with Graves' hyperthyroidism that later progressed to Graves' ophthalmopathy.

This clonotype was detected many times. The rearrangement joins TRBV27 to TRBJ1-1; 9 positions match TRBD1. Germline CDR1 and CDR2: MNHEY and SMNVEV (reference sequence). With V trimmed by 5 bases and J by 4 bases, 5 bases remained unmatched. This CDR3 region has 14 residues. CDR3 loop: CASSLQGAITEAFF. The CDR3 nucleotides are TGTGCCAGCAGTCTACAGGGGGCGATCACTGAAGCTTTCTTT.

This chain uses TRBV20-1 with TRBJ1-4; D is unresolved. Trimming left V 2 bases short and J 3 bases short, with 7 bases between. This CDR3 has 13 amino acids. Germline V gene sequence: CDR1 DFQATT, CDR2 SNEGSKA (reference sequence). The CDR3: CSARKVANEKLFF. The CDR3 coding sequence is TGCAGTGCTAGAAAGGTGGCTAATGAAAAACTGTTTTTT.

The sample holds many counts of this clonotype. The V and J genes are TRBV7-3 and TRBJ1-6; tentative D call: TRBD1 (5 bases). The CDR3 spans 14 residues. Trimming left V 2 bases short and J 6 bases short, with 8 bases between. Looked up from germline, CDR1 is SGHTA and CDR2 is FQGTGA. For the CDR3, the DNA is TGTGCCAGCAGCTTATCAGGGCCTAATTCACCCCTCCACTTT. Protein product: CASSLSGPNSPLHF.

The V call is TRBV18, the J call TRBJ2-1; no clear D. Germline CDR1 KGHSH, CDR2 LQKENI. Deletions cut 2 bases from V and 5 bases from J, with 7 bases between. This CDR3 comprises 13 residues. Written as DNA, the CDR3 is TGTGCCAGCTCACCAGGGCAAAACAATGAGCAGTTCTTC. Translated: CASSPGQNNEQFF.

On this clonotype itself: A much larger clone lies one base from this, so it may be a read error. J is TRBJ1-5 and V is TRBV28; 7 positions agree with TRBD1. The ends lost 7 bases at V and 6 bases at J; junction bases unmatched: 3. The germline CDR1 and CDR2 sequences are MDHEN and SYDVKM. This CDR3 is built from 12 residues. CDR3 sequence: CASTTGSQPQHF. DNA of the CDR3: TGTGCCAGCACGACAGGGAGTCAGCCCCAGCATTTT. Supplemented by reference TRBV28 and TRBJ1-5, the full variable domain reads DVKVTQSSRYLVKRTGEKVFLECVQDMDHENMFWYRQDPGLGLRLIYFSYDVKMKEKGDIPEGYSVSREKKERFSLILESASTNQTSMYLCASTTGSQPQHFGDGTRLSIL.

In its sample, this clonotype was seen many times. The chain has TRBV12-3 or TRBV12-4 and TRBJ1-1, with a possible D match to TRBD1 (5 bases). The CDR3 contains 14 residues. Trimming shortened V by 5 bases and J by 4 bases, and 14 bases separated the two germline ends. CDR3 region: CASSASGGGTEAFF. CDR3 sequence (DNA): TGTGCCAGCAGTGCCAGTGGGGGAGGCACTGAAGCTTTCTTT.

This clonotype has at least ten counts. The chain is built from TRBV20-1 and TRBJ2-1; the D gene could be TRBD1 or TRBD2 (5 bases each). This CDR3 region has 15 residues. V was clipped by 0 bases and J by 4 bases, with 13 bases between them. Germline V gene lookup returns CDR1 DFQATT and CDR2 SNEGSKA (reference sequence). The chain's CDR3 is CSAREWGRGYNEQFF. For the CDR3, the DNA is TGCAGTGCTAGAGAGTGGGGGAGAGGGTACAATGAGCAGTTCTTC.

There are many counts of this clonotype. The genes are TRBV18 and TRBJ1-1, with a tentative D call TRBD1 (6 bases). V was pared by 3 bases and J by 1 base, with 12 bases between. The CDR3 consists of 15 residues. The germline gives CDR1 KGHSH, CDR2 LQKENI. CDR3 sequence: CASSPAKQGNTEAFF. CDR3 bases: TGTGCCAGCTCACCTGCAAAACAGGGGAACACTGAAGCTTTCTTT.

V gene TRBV20-1 combines with J gene TRBJ1-6; 10 bases line up with TRBD1. Per germline, CDR1 DFQATT and CDR2 SNEGSKA (reference sequence). V dropped 5 bases and J dropped 9; count of bases not matched to a gene: 4. CDR3 length: 13 amino acids. The CDR3 DNA sequence: TGCAGTGCTGACAGGGGGCAGAGTTCACCCCTCCACTTT. Its translation is CSADRGQSSPLHF.

V is TRBV7-9 and J is TRBJ2-5; 9 nucleotides match TRBD1. J was trimmed by 5 bases and V by 1 base; bases with no gene match: 5. Germline V gene sequence: CDR1 SEHNR, CDR2 FQNEAQ (reference sequence). This CDR3 has 15 amino acids. The CDR3 DNA follows: TGTGCCAGCAGCTTAGGGGACAGGGATGGCGAGACCCAGTACTTC. Protein product: CASSLGDRDGETQYF.